This is a list of T cell receptor beta chains from one sample in a study of response to subunit inactivated influenza vaccine. TCRdb processed the RT-PCR reads anew with MiXCR; each CDR3 protein has one entry. The top ten hold 12% of the sample, which has around 500,000 distinct CDR3 sequences, roughly 9.7% seen once. The sample in question was PBMCs from blood, obtained roughly 47 days after vaccination. The source is a man aged 45-60 years who received an inactivated influenza vaccine. The CDR3 runs from the conserved cysteine through the conserved F or W. A D gene is named only where the DNA matches it firmly. Clone size is shown for a subset of rows, as once, few, many or a class of expanded clone.

d_call: TRBD2; j_call: TRBJ2-5; clone_size: .; v_call: TRBV9; cdr3_aa: CASSKKGLAGGHQETQYF; cdr3_nt: TGTGCCAGCAGCAAAAAGGGACTAGCGGGAGGACACCAAGAGACCCAGTACTTC
d_call: TRBD2; j_call: TRBJ2-3; clone_size: many; v_call: TRBV20-1; cdr3_aa: CSARGTSGLPDTQYF; cdr3_nt: TGCAGTGCTAGAGGGACTAGCGGTCTGCCGGATACGCAGTATTTT
d_call: TRBD2; j_call: TRBJ2-3; clone_size: many; v_call: TRBV5-1; cdr3_aa: CASSLRPAGELTDTQYF; cdr3_nt: TGCGCCAGCAGCTTGCGGCCAGCGGGGGAACTCACAGATACGCAGTATTTT
d_call: TRBD2; j_call: TRBJ2-7; clone_size: .; v_call: TRBV10-3; cdr3_aa: CAIAAGVYEQYF; cdr3_nt: TGTGCCATTGCGGCGGGAGTCTACGAGCAGTACTTC
d_call: .; j_call: TRBJ2-4; clone_size: many; v_call: TRBV5-6; cdr3_aa: CASSQGTVEYF; cdr3_nt: TGTGCCAGCAGCCAAGGAACAGTTGAGTACTTC
d_call: .; j_call: TRBJ2-3; clone_size: few; v_call: TRBV5-1; cdr3_aa: CASSSPTRGAADTQYF; cdr3_nt: TGCGCCAGCAGCTCTCCTACCCGGGGGGCCGCAGATACGCAGTATTTT
d_call: .; j_call: TRBJ2-7; clone_size: few; v_call: TRBV14; cdr3_aa: CASSTRGYEQYF; cdr3_nt: TGTGCCAGCAGCACGCGGGGCTACGAGCAGTACTTC
d_call: TRBD2; j_call: TRBJ2-7; clone_size: few; v_call: TRBV10-3; cdr3_aa: CAISESQTSGGYEQYF; cdr3_nt: TGTGCCATCAGTGAATCTCAGACTAGCGGGGGTTACGAGCAGTACTTC
d_call: .; j_call: TRBJ2-1; clone_size: many; v_call: TRBV5-6; cdr3_aa: CASSYDYLGQSYNEQFF; cdr3_nt: TGTGCCAGCAGCTACGACTACCTGGGACAAAGTTACAATGAGCAGTTCTTC
d_call: TRBD1; j_call: TRBJ2-3; clone_size: few; v_call: TRBV10-3; cdr3_aa: CAISLGTGSPDTQYF; cdr3_nt: TGTGCCATCAGCCTCGGGACAGGGAGTCCAGATACGCAGTATTTT
d_call: .; j_call: TRBJ2-1; clone_size: few; v_call: TRBV28; cdr3_aa: CASSPPGHLSYNEQFF; cdr3_nt: TGTGCCAGCAGTCCCCCGGGACACCTCTCCTACAATGAGCAGTTCTTC
d_call: .; j_call: TRBJ1-1; clone_size: many; v_call: TRBV5-1; cdr3_aa: CASSLTGISEAFF; cdr3_nt: TGCGCCAGCAGCTTGACAGGGATATCTGAAGCTTTCTTT
d_call: .; j_call: TRBJ2-1; clone_size: many; v_call: TRBV7-7; cdr3_aa: CASSLAGGGEQFF; cdr3_nt: TGTGCTAGCAGCTTAGCAGGGGGAGGTGAGCAGTTCTTC
d_call: .; j_call: TRBJ1-1; clone_size: few; v_call: TRBV4-3; cdr3_aa: CASSPGGHTEAFF; cdr3_nt: TGCGCCAGCAGTCCCGGGGGGCACACTGAAGCTTTCTTT
d_call: TRBD1; j_call: TRBJ1-6; clone_size: .; v_call: TRBV5-1; cdr3_aa: CASSTGQENSPLHF; cdr3_nt: TGCGCCAGCAGCACAGGACAGGAGAATTCACCCCTCCACTTT
d_call: .; j_call: TRBJ2-7; clone_size: .; v_call: TRBV7-2; cdr3_aa: CASSLYAFSYEQYF; cdr3_nt: TGTGCCAGCAGCTTATATGCTTTCTCCTACGAGCAGTACTTC
d_call: TRBD2; j_call: TRBJ2-5; clone_size: .; v_call: TRBV6-1; cdr3_aa: CASTWDLGGQETQYF; cdr3_nt: TGTGCCAGCACCTGGGATCTGGGGGGGCAAGAGACCCAGTACTTC
d_call: .; j_call: TRBJ2-5; clone_size: many; v_call: TRBV29-1; cdr3_aa: CSALLGPETQYF; cdr3_nt: TGCAGCGCATTACTAGGTCCAGAGACCCAGTACTTC
d_call: TRBD1; j_call: TRBJ1-3; clone_size: few; v_call: TRBV7-2; cdr3_aa: CASSRTGGISGNTIYF; cdr3_nt: TGTGCCAGCAGCCGAACAGGGGGGATATCTGGAAACACCATATATTTT
d_call: TRBD2; j_call: TRBJ2-5; clone_size: .; v_call: TRBV3-1; cdr3_aa: CASSSWDGLASETQYF; cdr3_nt: TGTGCCAGCAGCTCTTGGGACGGACTAGCGTCAGAGACCCAGTACTTC
d_call: .; j_call: TRBJ2-3; clone_size: few; v_call: TRBV5-1; cdr3_aa: CASSFAGKYLTHTDTQYF; cdr3_nt: TGCGCCAGCAGCTTTGCCGGGAAGTATCTCACACACACAGATACGCAGTATTTT
d_call: .; j_call: TRBJ2-7; clone_size: .; v_call: TRBV15; cdr3_aa: CATSRDRGLDEQYF; cdr3_nt: TGTGCCACCAGCAGAGATCGGGGCTTAGACGAGCAGTACTTC
d_call: .; j_call: TRBJ2-4; clone_size: .; v_call: TRBV19; cdr3_aa: CATEGGYF; cdr3_nt: TGTGCCACCGAAGGGGGGTACTTC
d_call: .; j_call: TRBJ1-2; clone_size: few; v_call: TRBV15; cdr3_aa: CATSRTEFYGYTF; cdr3_nt: TGTGCCACCAGCAGGACGGAATTCTATGGCTACACCTTC
d_call: .; j_call: TRBJ2-2; clone_size: .; v_call: TRBV20-1; cdr3_aa: CSARDPRGGTGELFF; cdr3_nt: TGCAGTGCTAGAGATCCCAGGGGAGGGACCGGGGAGCTGTTTTTT
d_call: .; j_call: TRBJ2-5; clone_size: few; v_call: TRBV5-1; cdr3_aa: CASSLEPRQETQYF; cdr3_nt: TGCGCCAGCAGCTTGGAGCCTAGGCAAGAGACCCAGTACTTC
d_call: .; j_call: TRBJ1-4; clone_size: few; v_call: TRBV9; cdr3_aa: CASSVAGENEKLFF; cdr3_nt: TGTGCCAGCAGCGTAGCAGGGGAGAATGAAAAACTGTTTTTT
d_call: .; j_call: TRBJ2-2; clone_size: .; v_call: TRBV6-2/TRBV6-3; cdr3_aa: CASSRTPQGGELFF; cdr3_nt: TGTGCCAGCAGTAGGACTCCTCAGGGCGGGGAGCTGTTTTTT
d_call: .; j_call: TRBJ1-2; clone_size: many; v_call: TRBV20-1; cdr3_aa: CSARDGKGPSGYTF; cdr3_nt: TGCAGTGCTAGAGATGGGAAGGGTCCGAGCGGCTACACCTTC
d_call: TRBD1; j_call: TRBJ1-5; clone_size: many; v_call: TRBV12-3/TRBV12-4; cdr3_aa: CASSIGPRTGNQPQHF; cdr3_nt: TGTGCCAGCAGCATCGGGCCCCGGACAGGAAATCAGCCCCAGCATTTT
d_call: .; j_call: TRBJ1-1; clone_size: .; v_call: TRBV7-2; cdr3_aa: CASSSLRRFEAFF; cdr3_nt: TGTGCCAGCAGCTCGCTGCGCAGGTTTGAAGCTTTCTTT
d_call: TRBD1; j_call: TRBJ2-5; clone_size: few; v_call: TRBV4-1; cdr3_aa: CASSQGGGPETQYF; cdr3_nt: TGCGCCAGCAGCCAAGGAGGGGGCCCAGAGACCCAGTACTTC
d_call: .; j_call: TRBJ1-1; clone_size: .; v_call: TRBV5-1; cdr3_aa: CASSLSSLVNTEAFF; cdr3_nt: TGCGCCAGCAGCTTGTCGAGTTTAGTGAACACTGAAGCTTTCTTT
d_call: TRBD2; j_call: TRBJ2-1; clone_size: .; v_call: TRBV12-3/TRBV12-4; cdr3_aa: CASSLSWGTSGILSYNEQFF; cdr3_nt: TGTGCCAGCAGTTTAAGTTGGGGGACTAGCGGGATTCTTTCCTACAATGAGCAGTTCTTC
d_call: TRBD1; j_call: TRBJ2-7; clone_size: few; v_call: TRBV6-1; cdr3_aa: CASQRHRGTYEQYF; cdr3_nt: TGTGCCAGCCAGAGGCACAGGGGGACCTACGAGCAGTACTTC
d_call: .; j_call: TRBJ1-2; clone_size: few; v_call: TRBV10-3; cdr3_aa: CAISENSYGYTF; cdr3_nt: TGTGCCATCAGTGAGAACAGCTATGGCTACACCTTC
d_call: TRBD1; j_call: TRBJ1-6; clone_size: many; v_call: TRBV5-6; cdr3_aa: CASSEGQGLNSPLHF; cdr3_nt: TGTGCCAGCAGCGAGGGACAGGGCCTTAATTCACCCCTCCACTTT
d_call: TRBD1; j_call: TRBJ2-7; clone_size: few; v_call: TRBV20-1; cdr3_aa: CSAQPGTGNYEQYF; cdr3_nt: TGCAGTGCTCAACCCGGGACAGGGAACTACGAGCAGTACTTC
d_call: .; j_call: TRBJ2-7; clone_size: .; v_call: TRBV27; cdr3_aa: CASTRGTVSYEQYF; cdr3_nt: TGTGCCAGCACCCGGGGGACAGTTTCCTACGAGCAGTACTTC
d_call: .; j_call: TRBJ2-1; clone_size: many; v_call: TRBV12-3/TRBV12-4; cdr3_aa: CASSLALMGADNEQFF; cdr3_nt: TGTGCCAGCAGTTTAGCGCTCATGGGAGCTGACAATGAGCAGTTCTTC
d_call: TRBD1; j_call: TRBJ2-1; clone_size: many; v_call: TRBV5-1; cdr3_aa: CASSLSGQAYNEQFF; cdr3_nt: TGCGCCAGCAGCTTGTCGGGACAGGCCTACAATGAGCAGTTCTTC
d_call: .; j_call: TRBJ2-3; clone_size: many; v_call: TRBV7-2; cdr3_aa: CASSTGPYTDTQYF; cdr3_nt: TGTGCCAGCAGCACAGGGCCGTACACAGATACGCAGTATTTT
d_call: TRBD2; j_call: TRBJ2-7; clone_size: .; v_call: TRBV7-2; cdr3_aa: CASSISSGGFYEQYF; cdr3_nt: TGTGCCAGCAGCATCTCTAGCGGGGGGTTCTACGAGCAGTACTTC